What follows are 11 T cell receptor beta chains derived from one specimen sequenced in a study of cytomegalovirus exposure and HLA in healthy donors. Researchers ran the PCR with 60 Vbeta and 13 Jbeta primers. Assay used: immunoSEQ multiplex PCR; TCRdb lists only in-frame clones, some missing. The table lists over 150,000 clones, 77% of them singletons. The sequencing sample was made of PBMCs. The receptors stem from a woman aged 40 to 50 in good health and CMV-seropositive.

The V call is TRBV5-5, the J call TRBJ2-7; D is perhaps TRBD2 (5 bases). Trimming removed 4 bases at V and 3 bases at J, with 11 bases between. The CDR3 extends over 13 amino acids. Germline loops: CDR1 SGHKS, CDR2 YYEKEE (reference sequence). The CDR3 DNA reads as TGTGCCAGCAGCCCCCTAGGGAGCTACGAGCAGTACTTC. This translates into CASSPLGSYEQYF.

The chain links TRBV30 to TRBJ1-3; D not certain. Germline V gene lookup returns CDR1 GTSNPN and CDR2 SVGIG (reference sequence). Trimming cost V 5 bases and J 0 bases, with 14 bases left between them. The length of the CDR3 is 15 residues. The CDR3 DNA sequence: TGTGCCTGGGGTACGACGGGGTCCTCTGGAAACACCATATATTTT. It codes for CAWGTTGSSGNTIYF.

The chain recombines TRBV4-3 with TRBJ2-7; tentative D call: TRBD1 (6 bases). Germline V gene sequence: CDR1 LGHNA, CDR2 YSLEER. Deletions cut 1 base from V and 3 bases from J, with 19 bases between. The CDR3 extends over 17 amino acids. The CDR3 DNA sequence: TGCGCCAGCAGCCAAGTCGTCACCGGGACAAGACACTACGAGCAGTACTTC. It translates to CASSQVVTGTRHYEQYF.

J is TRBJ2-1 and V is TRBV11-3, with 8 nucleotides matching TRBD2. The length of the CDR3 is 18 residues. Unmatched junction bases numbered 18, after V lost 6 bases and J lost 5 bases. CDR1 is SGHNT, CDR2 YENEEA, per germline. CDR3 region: CASSNNAVILAGHNEQFF. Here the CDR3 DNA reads TGTGCCAGCAGTAATAACGCGGTTATTTTAGCGGGGCACAATGAGCAGTTCTTC.

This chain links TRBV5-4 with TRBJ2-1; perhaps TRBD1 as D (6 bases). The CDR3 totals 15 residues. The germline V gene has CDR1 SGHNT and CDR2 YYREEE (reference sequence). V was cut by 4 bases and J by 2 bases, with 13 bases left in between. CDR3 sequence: CASSRSGAAYNEQFF. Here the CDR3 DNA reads TGTGCCAGCAGCCGATCAGGGGCTGCCTACAATGAGCAGTTCTTC. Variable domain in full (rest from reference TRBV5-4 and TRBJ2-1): ETGVTQSPTHLIKTRGQQVTLRCSSQSGHNTVSWYQQALGQGPQFIFQYYREEENGRGNFPPRFSGLQFPNYSSELNVNALELDDSALYLCASSRSGAAYNEQFFGPGTRLTVL.

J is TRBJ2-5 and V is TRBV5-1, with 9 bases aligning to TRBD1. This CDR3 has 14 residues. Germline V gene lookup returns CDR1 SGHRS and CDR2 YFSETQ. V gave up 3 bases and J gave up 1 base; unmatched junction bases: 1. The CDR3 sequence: CASSSDRGQETQYF. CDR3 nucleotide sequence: TGCGCCAGCAGCTCGGACAGGGGCCAAGAGACCCAGTACTTC. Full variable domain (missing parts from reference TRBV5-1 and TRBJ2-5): KAGVTQTPRYLIKTRGQQVTLSCSPISGHRSVSWYQQTPGQGLQFLFEYFSETQRNKGNFPGRFSGRQFSNSRSEMNVSTLELGDSALYLCASSSDRGQETQYFGPGTRLLVL.

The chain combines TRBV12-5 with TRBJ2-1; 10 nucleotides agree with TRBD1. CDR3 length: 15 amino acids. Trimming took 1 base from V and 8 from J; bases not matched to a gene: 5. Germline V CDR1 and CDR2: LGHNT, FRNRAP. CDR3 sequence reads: CASGLGETGGDEQFF. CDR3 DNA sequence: TGTGCTAGTGGTTTGGGGGAGACAGGGGGCGATGAGCAGTTCTTC.

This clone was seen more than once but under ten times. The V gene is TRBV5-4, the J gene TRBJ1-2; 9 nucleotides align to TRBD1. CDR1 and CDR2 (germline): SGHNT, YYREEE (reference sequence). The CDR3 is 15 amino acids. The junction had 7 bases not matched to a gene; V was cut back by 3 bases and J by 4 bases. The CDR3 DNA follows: TGTGCCAGCAGCTCACTAACAGGGGGCGGCTATGGCTACACCTTC. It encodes CASSSLTGGGYGYTF. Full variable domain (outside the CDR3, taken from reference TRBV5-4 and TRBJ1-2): ETGVTQSPTHLIKTRGQQVTLRCSSQSGHNTVSWYQQALGQGPQFIFQYYREEENGRGNFPPRFSGLQFPNYSSELNVNALELDDSALYLCASSSLTGGGYGYTFGSGTRLTVV.

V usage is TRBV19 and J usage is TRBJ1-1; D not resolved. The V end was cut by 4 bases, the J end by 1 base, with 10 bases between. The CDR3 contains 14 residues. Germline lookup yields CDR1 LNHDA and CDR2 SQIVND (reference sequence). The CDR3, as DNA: TGTGCCAGTAGTAACACAGACGGGAACACTGAAGCTTTCTTT. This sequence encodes CASSNTDGNTEAFF.

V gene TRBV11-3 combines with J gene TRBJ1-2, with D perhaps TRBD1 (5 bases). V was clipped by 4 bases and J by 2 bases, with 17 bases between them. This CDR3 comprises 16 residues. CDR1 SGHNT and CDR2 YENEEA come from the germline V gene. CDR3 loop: CASSSAGGINNYGYTF. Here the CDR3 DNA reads TGTGCCAGCAGCTCGGCGGGGGGGATAAACAACTATGGCTACACCTTC.

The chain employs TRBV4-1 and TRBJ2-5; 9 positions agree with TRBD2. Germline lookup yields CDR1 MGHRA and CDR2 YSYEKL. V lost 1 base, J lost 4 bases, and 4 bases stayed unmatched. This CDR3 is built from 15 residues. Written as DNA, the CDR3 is TGCGCCAGCAGCCAAGGACTAGCGGCTGCAGAGACCCAGTACTTC. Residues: CASSQGLAAAETQYF.